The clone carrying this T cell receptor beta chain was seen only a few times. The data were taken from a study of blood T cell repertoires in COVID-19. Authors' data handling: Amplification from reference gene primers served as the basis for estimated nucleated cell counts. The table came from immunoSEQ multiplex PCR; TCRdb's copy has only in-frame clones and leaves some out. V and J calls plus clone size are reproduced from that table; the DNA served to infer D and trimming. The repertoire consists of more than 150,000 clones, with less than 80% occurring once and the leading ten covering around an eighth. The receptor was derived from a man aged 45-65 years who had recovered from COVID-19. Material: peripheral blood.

As DNA, the CDR3 is TGTGCAAGTCGCTGGGGAACCAGGGAAGATAGTCGGTCGAGTGGCTACACCTTC. It codes for CASRWGTREDSRSSGYTF. The chain links TRBV12-2 to TRBJ1-2; the tabulated D call, TRBD1, remains unverified against the DNA. TRBV12-2 is shown as a pseudogene. The CDR3 is 18 amino acids.